This T cell receptor (beta chain) was recorded in a study of cytomegalovirus exposure and HLA in healthy donors. Whole-study results and caveats: Productive rates of about 87% or about 30% were seen for most TCR beta V segments in an earlier analysis.

Germline CDR1 reads MNHEY; CDR2 reads SMNVEV (reference sequence). CDR3 size: 14 residues. V gave up 3 bases and J gave up 8 bases; unmatched junction bases: 2. With regard to this clone: The antigen is undetermined.

PCR used 60 Vbeta primers and 13 Jbeta primers. Per the original data handling: As a later analysis found, there were around 86 million unique TCR beta chains, of which roughly 11 million were shared. Profiling relied on immunoSEQ multiplex PCR, and the TCRdb table lists in-frame clones only, not all of them. From that table come the V and J calls and clone size; the DNA was used to work out D and trimming. The sample has 150,000 to 200,000 clones; 75% to 85% are singletons. The chain has TRBV27 and TRBJ2-1, with 12 bases matching TRBD1. This clonotype originated in a woman in her 50s in good health and CMV-seronegative. The specimen sequenced was PBMCs. The CDR3, as DNA: TGTGCCAGCAGTTTGGGACAGGGGGCCTATGAGCAGTTCTTC. It is translated as CASSLGQGAYEQFF.